The source of this T cell receptor beta chain is a study of CD8 T cells in ankylosing spondylitis. Details on this clonotype: What it binds is unknown.

Findings and caveats of the study: It was reported that disease-linked clones were significantly enriched in matched ankylosing spondylitis synovial fluid. Disease-linked clones were found to be CD8+ and relatively rare in peripheral blood. What appeared characteristic of ankylosing spondylitis blood was a TCR beta motif of eight or nine highly homologous variants.

Using its own MiXCR run on the 5' RACE reads, TCRdb lists one record per CDR3 protein. The data show hundreds of thousands of distinct CDR3 sequences, approximately 20% seen once. Source material: blood, either unsorted or a sorted T cell fraction (not recorded which). The sequence was collected from a male donor with ankylosing spondylitis.

CDR3 sequence reads: CASSPGDTSTDTQYF. CDR3 DNA: TGTGCCAGCAGCCCTGGGGACACTAGCACAGATACGCAGTATTTT. This chain connects TRBV9 to TRBJ2-3, with D possibly being TRBD1 (6 bases). The CDR3 length is 15 residues. Trimming removed 4 bases at V and 0 bases at J, with 12 bases between. Per germline, CDR1 SGDLS and CDR2 YYNGEE.